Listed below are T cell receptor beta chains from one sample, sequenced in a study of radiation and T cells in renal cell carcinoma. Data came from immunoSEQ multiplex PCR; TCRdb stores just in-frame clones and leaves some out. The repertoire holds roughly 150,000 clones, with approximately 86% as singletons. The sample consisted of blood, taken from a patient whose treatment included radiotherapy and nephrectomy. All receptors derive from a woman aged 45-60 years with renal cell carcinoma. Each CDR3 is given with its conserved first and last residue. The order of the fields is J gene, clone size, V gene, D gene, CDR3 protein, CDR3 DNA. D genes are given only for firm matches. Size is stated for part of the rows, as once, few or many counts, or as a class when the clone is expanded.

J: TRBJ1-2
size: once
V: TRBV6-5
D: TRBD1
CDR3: CASSYSGQDYGYTF
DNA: TGTGCCAGCAGTTACTCGGGACAGGACTATGGCTACACCTTC

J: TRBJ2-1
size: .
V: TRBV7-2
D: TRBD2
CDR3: CASSFGLAGGNEQFF
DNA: TGTGCCAGCAGCTTCGGACTAGCGGGTGGCAATGAGCAGTTCTTC

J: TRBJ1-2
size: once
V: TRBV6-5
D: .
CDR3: CASQGAARGYTF
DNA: TGTGCCAGCCAAGGTGCAGCACGGGGCTACACCTTC

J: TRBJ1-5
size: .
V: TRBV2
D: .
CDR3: CASSDPNSNQPQHF
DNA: TGTGCCAGCAGTGACCCAAATAGCAATCAGCCCCAGCATTTT

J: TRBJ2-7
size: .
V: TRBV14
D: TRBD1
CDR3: CASSQGSGGSYEQYF
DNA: TGTGCCAGCAGCCAAGGATCAGGGGGTTCCTACGAGCAGTACTTC

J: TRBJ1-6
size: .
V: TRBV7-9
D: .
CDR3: CASTKAGPRYNSPLHF
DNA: TGTGCCAGCACCAAGGCGGGGCCGCGGTATAATTCACCCCTCCACTTT

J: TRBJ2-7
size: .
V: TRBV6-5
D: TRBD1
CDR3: CASSPPGQGYEQYF
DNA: TGTGCCAGCAGTCCGCCGGGACAGGGCTACGAGCAGTACTTC

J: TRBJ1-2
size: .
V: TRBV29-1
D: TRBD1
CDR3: CSVEEQGAAGYGYTF
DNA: TGCAGCGTAGAAGAACAGGGGGCAGCTGGCTATGGCTACACCTTC

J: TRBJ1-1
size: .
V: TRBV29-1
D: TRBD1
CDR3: CSVVPGQGSSTEAFF
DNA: TGCAGCGTCGTCCCGGGACAGGGCTCGAGCACTGAAGCTTTCTTT

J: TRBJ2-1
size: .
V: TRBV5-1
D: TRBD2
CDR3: CASSLDGGGPINEQFF
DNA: TGCGCCAGCAGCTTGGATGGCGGGGGGCCGATCAATGAGCAGTTCTTC

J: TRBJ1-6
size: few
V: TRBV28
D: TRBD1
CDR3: CASSFPTGKSSYNSPLHF
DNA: TGTGCCAGCAGTTTCCCGACAGGGAAGAGTTCCTATAATTCACCCCTCCACTTT

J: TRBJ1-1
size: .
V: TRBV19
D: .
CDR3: CASSIYKQRNTEAFF
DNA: TGTGCCAGTAGTATCTATAAGCAGAGGAACACTGAAGCTTTCTTT

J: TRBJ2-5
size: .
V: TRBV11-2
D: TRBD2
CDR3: CASSLDSGVETQYF
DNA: TGTGCCAGCAGCTTAGATAGCGGGGTAGAGACCCAGTACTTC

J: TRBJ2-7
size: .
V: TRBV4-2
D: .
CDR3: CASSQVEGGPYEQYF
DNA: TGTGCCAGCAGCCAAGTAGAGGGGGGCCCCTACGAGCAGTACTTC

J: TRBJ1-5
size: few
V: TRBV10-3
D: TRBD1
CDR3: CAISVTGNSNQPQHF
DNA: TGTGCCATCAGTGTGACAGGGAATAGCAATCAGCCCCAGCATTTT

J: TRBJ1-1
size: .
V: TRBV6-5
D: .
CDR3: CASSYGGPGTEAFF
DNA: TGTGCCAGCAGTTACGGAGGCCCTGGCACTGAAGCTTTCTTT

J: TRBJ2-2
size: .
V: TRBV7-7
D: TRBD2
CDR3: CASSPLAVGLGELFF
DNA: TGTGCTAGCAGCCCCCTAGCGGTGGGGTTGGGGGAGCTGTTTTTT

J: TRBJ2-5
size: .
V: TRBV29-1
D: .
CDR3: CSVEDLESTSYQETQYF
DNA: TGCAGCGTTGAAGATCTAGAGAGCACCTCTTACCAAGAGACCCAGTACTTC

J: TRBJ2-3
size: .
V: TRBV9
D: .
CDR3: CASSAREDTQYF
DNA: TGTGCCAGCAGCGCTAGGGAAGATACGCAGTATTTT

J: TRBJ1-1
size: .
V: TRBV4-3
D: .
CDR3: CASSQDYGVRSTEAFF
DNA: TGCGCCAGCAGCCAAGATTACGGGGTACGGAGCACTGAAGCTTTCTTT

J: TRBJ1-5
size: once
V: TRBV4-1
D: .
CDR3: CASSQVVGEQPQHF
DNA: TGCGCCAGCAGCCAAGTGGTGGGAGAGCAGCCCCAGCATTTT

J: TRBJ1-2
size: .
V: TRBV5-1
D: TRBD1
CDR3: CASSPALGQGVAYGYTF
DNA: TGCGCCAGCAGCCCCGCCTTAGGACAGGGGGTAGCATATGGCTACACCTTC

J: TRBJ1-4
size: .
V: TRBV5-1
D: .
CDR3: CASSFRRLNEKLFF
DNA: TGCGCCAGCAGCTTTCGGAGACTTAATGAAAAACTGTTTTTT

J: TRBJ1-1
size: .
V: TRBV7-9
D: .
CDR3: CAVGWGSTEAFF
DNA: TGTGCCGTCGGCTGGGGGAGCACTGAAGCTTTCTTT

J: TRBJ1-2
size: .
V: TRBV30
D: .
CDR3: CAWSVREGIRLWYGYTF
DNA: TGTGCCTGGAGTGTACGGGAAGGGATACGTCTTTGGTATGGCTACACCTTC

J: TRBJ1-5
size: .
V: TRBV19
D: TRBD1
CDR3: CASSLTTGTGGYYSNQPQHF
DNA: TGTGCCAGTAGTCTTACAACCGGGACAGGGGGCTATTATAGCAATCAGCCCCAGCATTTT

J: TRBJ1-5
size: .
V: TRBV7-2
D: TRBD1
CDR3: CASSLARGQGQPQHF
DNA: TGTGCCAGCAGCTTAGCCAGGGGGCAGGGTCAGCCCCAGCATTTT

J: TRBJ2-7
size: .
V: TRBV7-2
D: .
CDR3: CASSLAFGEQYF
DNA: TGTGCCAGCAGCTTAGCCTTCGGGGAGCAGTACTTC

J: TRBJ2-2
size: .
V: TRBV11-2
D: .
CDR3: CASSTYIAGTTGELFF
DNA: TGTGCCAGCAGCACCTATATCGCAGGGACCACCGGGGAGCTGTTTTTT

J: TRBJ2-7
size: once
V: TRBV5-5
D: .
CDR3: CASSLADTAPHEQYF
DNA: TGTGCCAGCAGCTTGGCGGACACAGCTCCACACGAGCAGTACTTC

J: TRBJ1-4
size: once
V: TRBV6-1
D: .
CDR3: CASRLMVQVEEKLFF
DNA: TGTGCCAGCAGGTTGATGGTACAGGTCGAAGAAAAACTGTTTTTT

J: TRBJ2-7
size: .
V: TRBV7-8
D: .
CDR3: CASSTRGFLGEQYF
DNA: TGTGCCAGCAGCACCCGGGGCTTCCTTGGCGAGCAGTACTTC

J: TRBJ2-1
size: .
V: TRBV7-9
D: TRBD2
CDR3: CASKLAGGRSYNEQFF
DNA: TGTGCCAGTAAACTAGCGGGGGGTCGCTCCTACAATGAGCAGTTCTTC

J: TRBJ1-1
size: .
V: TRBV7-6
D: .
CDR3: CASSLGSSNTEAFF
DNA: TGTGCCAGCAGCTTGGGGTCATCGAACACTGAAGCTTTCTTT

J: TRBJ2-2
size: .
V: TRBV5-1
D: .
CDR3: CASSTNTNGELFF
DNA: TGCGCCAGCAGCACAAACACGAACGGGGAGCTGTTTTTT

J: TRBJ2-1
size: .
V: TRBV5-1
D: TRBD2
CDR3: CASSFRGDEQFF
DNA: TGCGCCAGCAGCTTCCGGGGGGATGAGCAGTTCTTC

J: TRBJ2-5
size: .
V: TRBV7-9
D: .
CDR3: CASSLATGLETQYF
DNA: TGTGCCAGCAGCTTAGCCACGGGGCTCGAGACCCAGTACTTC

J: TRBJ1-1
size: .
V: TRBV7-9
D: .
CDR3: CASSQEWGGLMEAFF
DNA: TGCGCCAGCAGCCAAGAATGGGGGGGTTTAATGGAAGCTTTCTTT

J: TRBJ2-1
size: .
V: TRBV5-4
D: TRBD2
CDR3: CASSLAGRGEQFF
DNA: TGTGCCAGCAGCTTGGCGGGGCGGGGGGAGCAGTTCTTC

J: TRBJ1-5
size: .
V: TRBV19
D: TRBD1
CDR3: CASSRDPGGSVQPQHF
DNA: TGTGCCAGTAGTCGAGACCCAGGGGGGTCGGTTCAGCCCCAGCATTTT

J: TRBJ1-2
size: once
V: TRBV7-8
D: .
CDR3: CASSLERVKIPVGGYTF
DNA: TGTGCCAGCAGCTTAGAACGGGTCAAGATACCCGTAGGAGGCTACACCTTC

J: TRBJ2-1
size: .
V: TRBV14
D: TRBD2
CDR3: CASSRWGGNEQFF
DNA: TGTGCCAGCAGCCGGTGGGGGGGGAATGAGCAGTTCTTC

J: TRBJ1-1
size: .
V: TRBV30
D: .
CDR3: CAWSRGIGTEAFF
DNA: TGTGCCTGGAGCCGAGGGATCGGCACTGAAGCTTTCTTT

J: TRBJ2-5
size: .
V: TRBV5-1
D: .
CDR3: CASSQALLRQETQYF
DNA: TGCGCCAGCAGCCAAGCCTTACTACGACAAGAGACCCAGTACTTC